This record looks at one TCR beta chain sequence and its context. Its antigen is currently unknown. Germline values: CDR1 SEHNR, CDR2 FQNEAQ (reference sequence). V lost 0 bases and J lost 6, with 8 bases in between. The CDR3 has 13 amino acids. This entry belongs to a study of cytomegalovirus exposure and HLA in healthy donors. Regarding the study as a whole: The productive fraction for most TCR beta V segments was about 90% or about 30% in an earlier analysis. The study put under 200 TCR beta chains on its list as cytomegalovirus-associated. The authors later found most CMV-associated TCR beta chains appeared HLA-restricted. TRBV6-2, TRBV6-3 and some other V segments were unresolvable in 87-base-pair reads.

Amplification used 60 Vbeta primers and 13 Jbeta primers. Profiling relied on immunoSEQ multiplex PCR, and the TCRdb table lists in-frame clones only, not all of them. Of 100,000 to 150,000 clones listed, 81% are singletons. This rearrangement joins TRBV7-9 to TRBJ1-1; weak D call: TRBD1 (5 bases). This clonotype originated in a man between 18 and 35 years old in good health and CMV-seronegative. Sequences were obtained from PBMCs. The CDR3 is CASSLAGVAEAFF. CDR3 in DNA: TGTGCCAGCAGCTTAGCAGGGGTGGCTGAAGCTTTCTTT. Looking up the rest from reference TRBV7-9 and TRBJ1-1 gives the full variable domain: DTGVSQNPRHKITKRGQNVTFRCDPISEHNRLYWYRQTLGQGPEFLTYFQNEAQLEKSRLLSDRFSAERPKGSFSTLEIQRTEQGDSAMYLCASSLAGVAEAFFGQGTRLTVV.